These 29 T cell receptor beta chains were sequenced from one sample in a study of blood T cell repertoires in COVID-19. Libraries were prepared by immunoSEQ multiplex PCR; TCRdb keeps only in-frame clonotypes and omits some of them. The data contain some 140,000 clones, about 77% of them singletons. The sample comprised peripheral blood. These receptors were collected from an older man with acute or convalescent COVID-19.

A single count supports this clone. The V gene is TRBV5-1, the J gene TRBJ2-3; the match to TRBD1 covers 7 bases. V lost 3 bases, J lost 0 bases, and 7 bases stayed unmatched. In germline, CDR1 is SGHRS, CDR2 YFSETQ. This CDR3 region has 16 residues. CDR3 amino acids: CASSSTPTGSTDTQYF. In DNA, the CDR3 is TGCGCCAGCAGCTCCACGCCGACAGGGAGCACAGATACGCAGTATTTT.

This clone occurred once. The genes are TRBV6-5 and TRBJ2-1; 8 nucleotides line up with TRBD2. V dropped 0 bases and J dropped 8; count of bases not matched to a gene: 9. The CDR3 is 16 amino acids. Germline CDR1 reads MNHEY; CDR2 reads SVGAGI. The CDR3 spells CASSYSIPGGLDEQFF. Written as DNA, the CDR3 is TGTGCCAGCAGTTACTCGATTCCGGGGGGGTTAGATGAGCAGTTCTTC.

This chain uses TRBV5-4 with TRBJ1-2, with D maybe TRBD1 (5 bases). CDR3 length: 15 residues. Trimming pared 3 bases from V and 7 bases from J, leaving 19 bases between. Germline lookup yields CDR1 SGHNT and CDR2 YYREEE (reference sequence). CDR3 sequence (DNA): TGTGCCAGCAGCTACGCTCAGCAGGGCGGTCGTGGCTACACCTTC. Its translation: CASSYAQQGGRGYTF.

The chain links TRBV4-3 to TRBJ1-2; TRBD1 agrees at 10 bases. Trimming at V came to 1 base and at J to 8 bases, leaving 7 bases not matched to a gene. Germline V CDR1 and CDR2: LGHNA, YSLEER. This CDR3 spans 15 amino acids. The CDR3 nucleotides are TGCGCCAGCAGCCAAGGGGTCGGGACAGGGGAGGGCTACACCTTC. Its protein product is CASSQGVGTGEGYTF.

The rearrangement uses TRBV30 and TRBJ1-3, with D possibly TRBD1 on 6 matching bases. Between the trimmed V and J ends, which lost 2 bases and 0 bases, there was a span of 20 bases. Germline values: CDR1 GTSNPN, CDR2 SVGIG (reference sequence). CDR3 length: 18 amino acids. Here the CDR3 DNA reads TGTGCCTGGAGTACAAAAAGCAGGGGTGGAAACTCTGGAAACACCATATATTTT. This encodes CAWSTKSRGGNSGNTIYF.

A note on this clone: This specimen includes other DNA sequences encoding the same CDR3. CDR3 coding DNA: TGTGCCAGCAGGTCGACAGGCTACAATGAGCAGTTCTTC. This sequence encodes CASRSTGYNEQFF. The V and J genes are TRBV2 and TRBJ2-1; weak D call: TRBD1 (6 bases). V was shortened by 6 bases and J by 3 bases, with 9 bases between the two germline ends. CDR3 length equals 13 residues. CDR1 SNHLY and CDR2 FYNNEI come from the germline V gene.

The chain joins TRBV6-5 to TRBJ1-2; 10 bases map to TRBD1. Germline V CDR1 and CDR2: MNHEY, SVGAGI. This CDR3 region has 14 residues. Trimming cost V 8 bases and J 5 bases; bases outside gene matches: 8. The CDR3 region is CASHSGGQGYGYTF. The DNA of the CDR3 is TGTGCCAGCCACAGTGGGGGACAGGGGTATGGCTACACCTTC.

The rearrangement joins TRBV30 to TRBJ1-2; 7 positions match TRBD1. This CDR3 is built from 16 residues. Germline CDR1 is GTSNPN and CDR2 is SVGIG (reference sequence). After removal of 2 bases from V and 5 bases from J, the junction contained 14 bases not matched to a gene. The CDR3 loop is CAWSIQGTAKPYGYTF. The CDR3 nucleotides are TGTGCCTGGAGTATTCAAGGGACAGCCAAACCTTATGGCTACACCTTC.

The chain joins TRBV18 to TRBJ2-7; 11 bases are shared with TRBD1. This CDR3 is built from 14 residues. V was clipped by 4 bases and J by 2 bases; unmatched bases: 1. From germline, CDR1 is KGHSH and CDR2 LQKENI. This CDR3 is CASSQGQGAYEQYF. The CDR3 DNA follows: TGTGCCAGCTCACAGGGACAGGGGGCCTACGAGCAGTACTTC.

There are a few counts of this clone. CDR3 sequence reads: CASSPVSGSPYNEQFF. DNA for the CDR3: TGTGCCAGCAGCCCCGTCTCGGGAAGTCCCTACAATGAGCAGTTCTTC. The chain couples TRBV3-1 (or the pseudogene TRBV3-2) to TRBJ2-1; tentative D call: TRBD2 (5 bases). Looked up from germline, CDR1 is LGHDT and CDR2 is YNNKEL (reference sequence). V was trimmed by 4 bases and J by 2 bases, leaving 15 bases between them. The CDR3 sequence is 16 residues long.

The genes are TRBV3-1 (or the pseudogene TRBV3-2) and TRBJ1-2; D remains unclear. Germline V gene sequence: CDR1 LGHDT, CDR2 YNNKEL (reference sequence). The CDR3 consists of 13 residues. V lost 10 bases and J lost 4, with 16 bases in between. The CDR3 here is CATSTPEGYGYTF. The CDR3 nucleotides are TGTGCCACCTCGACCCCAGAGGGCTATGGCTACACCTTC.

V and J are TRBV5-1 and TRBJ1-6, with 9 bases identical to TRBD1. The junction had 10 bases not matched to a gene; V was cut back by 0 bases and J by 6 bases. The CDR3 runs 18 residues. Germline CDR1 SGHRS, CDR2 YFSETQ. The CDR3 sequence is CASSLALDGTGINSPLHF. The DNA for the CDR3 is TGCGCCAGCAGCTTGGCACTGGATGGGACAGGGATTAATTCACCCCTCCACTTT.

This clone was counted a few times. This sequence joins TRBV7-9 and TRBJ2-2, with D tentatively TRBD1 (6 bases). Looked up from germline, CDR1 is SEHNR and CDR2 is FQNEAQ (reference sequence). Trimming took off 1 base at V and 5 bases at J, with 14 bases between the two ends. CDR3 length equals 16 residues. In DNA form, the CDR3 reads TGTGCCAGCAGCTTAGGGAGTACAGGGAATACCGGGGAGCTGTTTTTT. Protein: CASSLGSTGNTGELFF.

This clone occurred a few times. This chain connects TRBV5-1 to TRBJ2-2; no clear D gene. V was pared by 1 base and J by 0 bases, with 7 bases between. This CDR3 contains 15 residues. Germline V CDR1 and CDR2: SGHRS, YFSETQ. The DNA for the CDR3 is TGCGCCAGCAGCTTGAGAGAGACGAACACCGGGGAGCTGTTTTTT. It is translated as CASSLRETNTGELFF.

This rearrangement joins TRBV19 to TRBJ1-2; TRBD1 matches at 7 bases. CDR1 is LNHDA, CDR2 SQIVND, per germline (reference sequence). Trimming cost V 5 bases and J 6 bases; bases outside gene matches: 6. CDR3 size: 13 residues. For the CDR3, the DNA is TGTGCCAGTAGTGTAACAGGGGTGGATGGCTACACCTTC. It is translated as CASSVTGVDGYTF.

As DNA, the CDR3 is TGTGCCAGTAGTCCTCCCCCCCCCGCAGGCAATCAGCCCCAGCATTTT. Translated, it gives CASSPPPPAGNQPQHF. The J gene is TRBJ1-5, the V gene TRBV19; no clear D. The V gene's germline CDR1 is LNHDA and CDR2 SQIVND (reference sequence). This CDR3 has 16 residues. Trimming cost V 5 bases and J 2 bases, with 16 bases left between them. Full variable domain (missing parts from reference TRBV19 and TRBJ1-5): DGGITQSPKYLFRKEGQNVTLSCEQNLNHDAMYWYRQDPGQGLRLIYYSQIVNDFQKGDIAEGYSVSREKKESFPLTVTSAQKNPTAFYLCASSPPPPAGNQPQHFGDGTRLSIL.

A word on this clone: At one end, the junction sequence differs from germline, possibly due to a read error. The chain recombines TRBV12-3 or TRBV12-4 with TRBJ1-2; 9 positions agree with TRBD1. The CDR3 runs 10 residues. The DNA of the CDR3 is TGTGCCAGCAGTAAGGGACAGGGCTCCTTC. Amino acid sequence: CASSKGQGSF.

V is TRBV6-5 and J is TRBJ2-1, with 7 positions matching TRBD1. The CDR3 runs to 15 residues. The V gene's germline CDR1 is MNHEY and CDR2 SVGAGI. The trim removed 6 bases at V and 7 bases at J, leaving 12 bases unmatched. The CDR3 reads CASSDYRDSMNEQFF. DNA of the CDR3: TGTGCCAGCAGCGACTATCGGGACAGCATGAATGAGCAGTTCTTC.

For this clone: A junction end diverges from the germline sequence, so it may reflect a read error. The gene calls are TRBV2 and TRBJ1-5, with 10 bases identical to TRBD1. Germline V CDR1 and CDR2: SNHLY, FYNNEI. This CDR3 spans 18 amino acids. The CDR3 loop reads CASRDRDRGLYSDQPQHF. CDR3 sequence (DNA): TGTGCCAGCAGAGACCGGGACAGGGGATTATATAGCGATCAGCCCCAGCATTTT.

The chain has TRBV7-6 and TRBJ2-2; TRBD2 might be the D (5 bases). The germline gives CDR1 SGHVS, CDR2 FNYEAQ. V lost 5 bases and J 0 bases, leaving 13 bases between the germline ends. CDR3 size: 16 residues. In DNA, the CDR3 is TGTGCCAGCAGCCTCGAGGGCATCGCGAACACCGGGGAGCTGTTTTTT. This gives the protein CASSLEGIANTGELFF.

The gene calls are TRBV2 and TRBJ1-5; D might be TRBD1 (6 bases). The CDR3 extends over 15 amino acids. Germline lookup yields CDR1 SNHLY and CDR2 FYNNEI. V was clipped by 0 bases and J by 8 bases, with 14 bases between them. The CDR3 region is CASSEALQGNKPQHF. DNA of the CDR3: TGTGCCAGCAGTGAAGCCCTCCAGGGGAATAAGCCCCAGCATTTT.

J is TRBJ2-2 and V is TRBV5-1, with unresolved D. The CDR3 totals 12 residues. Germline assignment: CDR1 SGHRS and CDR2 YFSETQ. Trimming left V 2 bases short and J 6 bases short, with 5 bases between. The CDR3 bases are TGCGCCAGCAGCTTTCTTCCCGGGGAGCTGTTTTTT. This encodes CASSFLPGELFF. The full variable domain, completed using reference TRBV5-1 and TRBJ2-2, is KAGVTQTPRYLIKTRGQQVTLSCSPISGHRSVSWYQQTPGQGLQFLFEYFSETQRNKGNFPGRFSGRQFSNSRSEMNVSTLELGDSALYLCASSFLPGELFFGEGSRLTVL.

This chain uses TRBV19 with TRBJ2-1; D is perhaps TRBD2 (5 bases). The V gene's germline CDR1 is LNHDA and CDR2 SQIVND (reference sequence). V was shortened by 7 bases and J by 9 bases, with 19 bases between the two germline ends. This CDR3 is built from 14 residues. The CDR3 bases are TGTGCCAGTAACGGACTGGCCCCCAATGGTGAGCAGTTCTTC. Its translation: CASNGLAPNGEQFF.

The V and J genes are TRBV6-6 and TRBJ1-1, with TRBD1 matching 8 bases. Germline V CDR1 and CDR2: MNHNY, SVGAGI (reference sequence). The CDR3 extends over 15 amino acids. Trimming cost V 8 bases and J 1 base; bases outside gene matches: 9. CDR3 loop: CASLSAGGQNTEAFF. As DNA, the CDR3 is TGTGCCAGCTTGTCGGCAGGGGGCCAGAACACTGAAGCTTTCTTT.

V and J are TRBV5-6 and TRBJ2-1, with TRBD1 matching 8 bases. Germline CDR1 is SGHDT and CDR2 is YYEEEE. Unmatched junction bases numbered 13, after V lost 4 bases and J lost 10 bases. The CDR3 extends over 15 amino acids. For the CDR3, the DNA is TGTGCCAGCAGCCGGCCCCCGCAGGGGGCACAGGAGCAGTTCTTC. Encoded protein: CASSRPPQGAQEQFF.

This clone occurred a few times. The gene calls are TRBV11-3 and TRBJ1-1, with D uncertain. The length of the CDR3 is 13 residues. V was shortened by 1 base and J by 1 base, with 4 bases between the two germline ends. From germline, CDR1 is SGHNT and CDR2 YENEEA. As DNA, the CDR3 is TGTGCCAGCAGCTTAGGAGGGAACACTGAAGCTTTCTTT. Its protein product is CASSLGGNTEAFF.

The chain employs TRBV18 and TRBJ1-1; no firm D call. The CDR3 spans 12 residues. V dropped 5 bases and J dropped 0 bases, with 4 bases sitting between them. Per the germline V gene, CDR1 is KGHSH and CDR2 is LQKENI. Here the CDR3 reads CASSTMNTEAFF. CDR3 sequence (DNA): TGTGCCAGCTCAACTATGAACACTGAAGCTTTCTTT.

This CDR3 reads CASSLWTGNTIYF. As DNA, the CDR3 is TGTGCCAGCAGCTTATGGACAGGAAACACCATATATTTT. The V gene is TRBV11-2, the J gene TRBJ1-3, with D possibly matching TRBD1 (5 bases). The germline gives CDR1 SGHAT, CDR2 FQNNGV. The CDR3 loop spans 13 amino acids. Trimming pared 2 bases from V and 4 bases from J, leaving 6 bases between.

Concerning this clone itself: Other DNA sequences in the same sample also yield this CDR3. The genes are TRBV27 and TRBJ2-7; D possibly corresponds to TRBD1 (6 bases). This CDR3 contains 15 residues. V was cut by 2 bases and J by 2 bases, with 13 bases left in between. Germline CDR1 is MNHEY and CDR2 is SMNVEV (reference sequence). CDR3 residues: CASSLQGTETYEQYF. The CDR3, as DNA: TGTGCCAGCAGTTTACAGGGGACGGAGACCTACGAGCAGTACTTC.